The 17 T cell receptor beta chains below were found in one sample sequenced in a study of T cell clonotyping in hematopoietic cell transplantation (dated by TCRdb to 2020 to 2023). Read against the paper, the sample's time point label means: recipient sample about 28 days before transplant, after cytoreduction. Receptor libraries were prepared by the immunoSEQ multiplex PCR assay. TCRdb re-hosts the immuneACCESS table, in-frame sequences only. Its copies lack some clones; in the studies checked, an unresolved V gene accounts for under half of them, and the cause for the rest is not known. The sample records about 5,900 clones, approximately 80% of which are singletons. The leading ten clones occupy roughly 15% of the sample. The sample was peripheral blood mononuclear cells, taken before stem cell transplant. Every receptor here comes from a woman aged 50 to 60 with acute myeloid leukemia. Some clones in this sample may be carry-over from other donors' samples.

As for this clone: One junction end disagrees with the germline gene, perhaps due to a read error. Other DNA sequences of this sample code for an identical CDR3. The V call is TRBV11-2, the J call TRBJ2-3, with TRBD1 identical over 7 bases. The germline gives CDR1 SGHAT, CDR2 FQNNGV. This CDR3 contains 13 residues. Here the CDR3 reads CASSLDRDDTQYF. Written as DNA, the CDR3 is TGTGCCAGCAGCCTAGACAGGGATGATACGCAGTATTTT.

This chain uses TRBV5-1 with TRBJ1-4; 11 bases match TRBD1. Per germline, CDR1 SGHRS and CDR2 YFSETQ. V trimming: 4 bases; J trimming: 4 bases; junction bases outside the gene matches: 9. The CDR3 is 17 amino acids. The CDR3 DNA is TGCGCCAGCAGCCGCGGACAGGGGGCGGTATTTAATGAAAAACTGTTTTTT. Translating it yields CASSRGQGAVFNEKLFF.

This chain uses TRBV27 with TRBJ1-2; unclear D gene. V shed 0 bases and J shed 5 bases, with 13 bases lying between them. The CDR3 length is 15 residues. Germline lookup yields CDR1 MNHEY and CDR2 SMNVEV (reference sequence). The DNA of the CDR3 is TGTGCCAGCAGTTTATCGGGGAGGGTCGGGTATGGCTACACCTTC. This sequence encodes CASSLSGRVGYGYTF.

The V gene is TRBV19, the J gene TRBJ2-6, with 9 bases that match TRBD1. The V and J ends lost 5 bases and 2 bases, in that order; junction bases with no gene match: 4. Germline V lookup: CDR1 LNHDA, CDR2 SQIVND (reference sequence). The CDR3 has 16 residues. CDR3 region: CASSATGGAGANVLTF. DNA for the CDR3: TGTGCCAGTAGTGCCACAGGGGGCGCTGGGGCCAACGTCCTGACTTTC.

The V and J genes are TRBV27 and TRBJ2-3; 8 bases are a match to TRBD2. After removal of 6 bases from V and 10 bases from J, the junction contained 9 bases not matched to a gene. The length of the CDR3 is 13 residues. In germline, CDR1 is MNHEY, CDR2 SMNVEV (reference sequence). The CDR3 DNA follows: TGTGCCAGCAGCCCATCCGGGAGGGGTCCGCAGTATTTT. The encoded protein is CASSPSGRGPQYF.

The rearrangement links TRBV7-9 to TRBJ2-3; no definite D call. CDR1 SEHNR and CDR2 FQNEAQ come from the germline V gene (reference sequence). The CDR3 spans 15 residues. The V end lost 8 bases, the J end lost 4 bases, and 19 bases lay between the germline ends. CDR3 sequence reads: CASASAPHDADTQYF. The CDR3 region has the DNA TGTGCCAGCGCAAGTGCCCCGCACGATGCAGATACGCAGTATTTT.

This clone counts as large (0.1 to 1%). V is TRBV5-1 and J is TRBJ1-1, with D unresolved. Germline V gene data show CDR1 as SGHRS and CDR2 as YFSETQ. CDR3 length: 15 amino acids. V gave up 0 bases and J gave up 0 bases, with 9 bases separating them. In DNA form, the CDR3 reads TGCGCCAGCAGCTTGGGTTTTGGGGTGAACACTGAAGCTTTCTTT. It yields the protein CASSLGFGVNTEAFF.

The gene calls are TRBV7-8 and TRBJ2-3, with D hard to call. The germline V and J ends were trimmed by 2 bases and 4 bases, with 7 bases remaining between them. Germline CDR1 and CDR2: SGHVS and FQNEAQ. The CDR3 is made up of 13 amino acids. The CDR3 region has the DNA TGTGCCAGCAGCTTACCTGGCGCAGATACGCAGTATTTT. It specifies CASSLPGADTQYF.

This chain connects TRBV19 to TRBJ1-2, with a weak D call TRBD1 (5 bases). V lost 2 bases and J 5 bases, leaving 12 bases between the germline ends. This CDR3 region has 14 residues. Germline V gene lookup returns CDR1 LNHDA and CDR2 SQIVND (reference sequence). The CDR3, as DNA: TGTGCCAGTAGTATAATAGACAGAAGTTATGGCTACACCTTC. It codes for CASSIIDRSYGYTF.

The rearrangement joins TRBV29-1 to TRBJ2-5; D may be TRBD1 or TRBD2 (5 bases each). V was shortened by 6 bases and J by 5 bases, with 13 bases between the two germline ends. The CDR3 sequence is 12 residues long. Germline lookup yields CDR1 SQVTM and CDR2 ANQGSEA. This chain's CDR3 is CSVRDARETQYF. In nucleotides, the CDR3 is TGCAGCGTCCGGGACGCCAGGGAGACCCAGTACTTC.

This chain joins TRBV28 and TRBJ2-3; D not certain. The germline CDR1 and CDR2 sequences are MDHEN and SYDVKM. With 3 bases removed from V and 0 bases from J, the gap between germline ends came to 1 base. The CDR3 is made up of 12 amino acids. For the CDR3, the DNA is TGTGCCAGCAGTTTCAGCACAGATACGCAGTATTTT. It yields the protein CASSFSTDTQYF.

This clone was observed a few times. This rearrangement joins TRBV4-3 to TRBJ1-2, with D unclear. V was clipped by 4 bases and J by 6 bases, with 18 bases between them. Germline lookup yields CDR1 LGHNA and CDR2 YSLEER. The CDR3 totals 15 residues. The CDR3 DNA follows: TGCGCCAGCAGCCCGGACGGCAACCGACTTAATGGCTACACCTTC. Encoded protein: CASSPDGNRLNGYTF.

The rearrangement uses TRBV5-1 and TRBJ2-7; TRBD1 matches at 7 bases. The CDR3 extends over 15 amino acids. In germline, CDR1 is SGHRS, CDR2 YFSETQ. J gave up 3 bases and V 0 bases, and 6 bases lay outside the gene matches. The CDR3 coding sequence is TGCGCCAGCAGCTTGGGGTCGGCAGGGGGCTACGAGCAGTACTTC. This gives the protein CASSLGSAGGYEQYF.

This rearrangement joins TRBV5-4 to TRBJ2-3; D gene unclear. Deletions cut 4 bases from V and 2 bases from J, with 11 bases between. The CDR3 spans 14 residues. Germline V gene sequence: CDR1 SGHNT, CDR2 YYREEE (reference sequence). DNA for the CDR3: TGTGCCAGCAGCCGTGAGAAGGTCACAGATACGCAGTATTTT. This codes for CASSREKVTDTQYF.

This clone was detected only once. The V and J genes are TRBV18 and TRBJ1-2; 9 positions agree with TRBD1. The germline CDR1 and CDR2 sequences are KGHSH and LQKENI. With 6 bases clipped from V and 7 bases from J, the junction kept 9 bases outside the gene matches. This CDR3 has 14 residues. The CDR3 sequence is CASSPRTGVLGYTF. The DNA of the CDR3 is TGTGCCAGCTCTCCGAGGACAGGGGTCCTTGGCTACACCTTC.

CDR3 amino acids: CASSLGFAGGPYEQYF. CDR3 nucleotides: TGCGCCAGCAGCTTGGGTTTCGCGGGAGGCCCCTACGAGCAGTACTTC. This rearrangement joins TRBV5-1 to TRBJ2-7; 8 bases are a match to TRBD2. The CDR3 is 16 residues long. Trimming removed 0 bases from V and 2 bases from J; junction bases left unmatched: 7. Germline values: CDR1 SGHRS, CDR2 YFSETQ.

The chain recombines TRBV7-8 with TRBJ1-5; no reliable D call. Looked up from germline, CDR1 is SGHVS and CDR2 is FQNEAQ. This CDR3 has 14 amino acids. The CDR3 bases are TGTGCGAGCGGGCGGCTTGGATTCCATCAGCCCCAGCATTTT. Its translation is CASGRLGFHQPQHF.